This entry features one T cell receptor (beta chain) sequence. The data originate from a study of T cells expressing NK-cell markers. This CDR3 spans 16 amino acids. CDR1 and CDR2 from the germline V gene are DFQATT and SNEGSKA (reference sequence). TCRdb reprocessed the 5' RACE reads, with one entry per CDR3 protein and no DNA. This table holds roughly 430,000 distinct CDR3 sequences. Sequencing used blood T cells: a sorted CD56 or NKG2C T cell subset, CD4+ or CD8+ T cells, or bulk PBMC T cells (not recorded which). The source of this sequence is a woman aged 18-69 years in good health. The chain combines TRBV20-1 with TRBJ2-1; TCRdb's assignment of TRBD1 cannot be checked, as there is no DNA. CDR3 sequence reads: CSAYRIGGGLYNEQFF.